One sample yielded the 30 T cell receptor beta chains listed below, sequenced in a study of blood T cell repertoires in COVID-19. The protocol was immunoSEQ multiplex PCR, while the TCRdb copy is restricted to in-frame clones and leaves out a portion. The sample carries 200,000 to 250,000 clones, around 81% recorded once. Source material: peripheral blood. These receptor sequences come from a human donor in a cohort sampled during active COVID-19.

The chain employs TRBV6-5 and TRBJ2-6, with D possibly TRBD1 on 5 matching bases. The CDR3 covers 13 residues. V shed 8 bases and J shed 8 bases, with 13 bases lying between them. Germline V gene lookup returns CDR1 MNHEY and CDR2 SVGAGI. DNA for the CDR3: TGTGCCAGCGCGGTTCAGGGTACCAACGTCCTGACTTTC. Its translation: CASAVQGTNVLTF.

The chain is built from TRBV5-1 and TRBJ1-1; 9 bases fit TRBD1. Trimming removed 4 bases from V and 1 base from J; junction bases left unmatched: 5. The CDR3 runs 15 residues. CDR1 is SGHRS and CDR2 is YFSETQ in the germline V gene. This CDR3 is CASSLQQGANTEAFF. In DNA form, the CDR3 reads TGCGCCAGCAGCCTCCAACAGGGGGCGAACACTGAAGCTTTCTTT.

This clone was picked up one time. This sample also contains other DNA sequences that code for the same CDR3. The chain recombines TRBV18 with TRBJ2-7; tentatively, D is TRBD1 (6 bases). Trimming pared 3 bases from V and 0 bases from J, leaving 9 bases between. Per the germline V gene, CDR1 is KGHSH and CDR2 is LQKENI. The CDR3 is made up of 14 amino acids. This chain's CDR3 is CASSPTGSSYEQYF. The CDR3 DNA follows: TGTGCCAGCTCACCTACAGGGAGCTCCTACGAGCAGTACTTC.

This sequence joins TRBV18 and TRBJ1-5, with 7 bases fitting TRBD1. The ends lost 6 bases at V and 3 bases at J; junction bases unmatched: 11. Looked up from germline, CDR1 is KGHSH and CDR2 is LQKENI. This CDR3 is 16 amino acids long. The CDR3 DNA reads TGTGCCAGCTCCCCATTTCGGGACAGCTCCAATCAGCCCCAGCATTTT. Its translation is CASSPFRDSSNQPQHF.

The chain joins TRBV7-6 to TRBJ2-7; TRBD1 matches 7 bases. This CDR3 comprises 14 residues. Trimming took 6 bases from V and 1 from J; bases not matched to a gene: 6. Germline V gene data show CDR1 as SGHVS and CDR2 as FNYEAQ. The CDR3 DNA follows: TGTGCCAGCAGTCAACTGGGACAGTCCTACGAGCAGTACTTC. Protein sequence: CASSQLGQSYEQYF. The full variable domain, its missing parts supplied by reference TRBV7-6 and TRBJ2-7, is GAGVSQSPRYKVTKRGQDVALRCDPISGHVSLYWYRQALGQGPEFLTYFNYEAQQDKSGLPNDRFSAERPEGSISTLTIQRTEQRDSAMYRCASSQLGQSYEQYFGPGTRLTVT.

Regarding this clone: This CDR3 is also generated by other DNA sequences in the sample. The chain joins TRBV6-4 to TRBJ1-1; D might be TRBD1 (5 bases). V was cut by 0 bases and J by 4 bases, with 6 bases left in between. There are 13 residues in the CDR3. Germline values: CDR1 MRHNA, CDR2 SNTAGT. The CDR3 DNA follows: TGTGCCAGCAGTGACTCGGGGGGCACTGAAGCTTTCTTT. It is translated as CASSDSGGTEAFF.

This chain connects TRBV7-9 to TRBJ2-3; maybe TRBD1 (6 bases). CDR1 and CDR2 (germline): SEHNR, FQNEAQ (reference sequence). The V gene lost 6 bases and the J gene lost 4 bases, with 29 bases spanning the gap. This CDR3 spans 19 amino acids. The CDR3 nucleotides are TGTGCCAGCAGGACTCAGTTTCTAGCAGGGGAAGGACGGGCAGATACGCAGTATTTT. Amino acids: CASRTQFLAGEGRADTQYF.

The CDR3: CASSQQPGNTEAFF. In DNA, the CDR3 is TGTGCCAGCAGCCAACAGCCAGGGAACACTGAAGCTTTCTTT. This sequence joins TRBV28 and TRBJ1-1; no clear D gene. The CDR3 runs 14 residues. Trimming left V 6 bases short and J 1 base short, with 12 bases between. The germline gives CDR1 MDHEN, CDR2 SYDVKM. Full variable domain (outside the CDR3, taken from reference TRBV28 and TRBJ1-1): DVKVTQSSRYLVKRTGEKVFLECVQDMDHENMFWYRQDPGLGLRLIYFSYDVKMKEKGDIPEGYSVSREKKERFSLILESASTNQTSMYLCASSQQPGNTEAFFGQGTRLTVV.

The chain links TRBV7-9 to TRBJ2-5; tentatively, D is TRBD1 (5 bases). Germline values: CDR1 SEHNR, CDR2 FQNEAQ (reference sequence). The CDR3 is 15 residues long. Deletions cut 5 bases from V and 6 bases from J, with 19 bases between. CDR3 in amino acids: CASSADNAGMKTQYF. The CDR3 region has the DNA TGTGCCAGCAGCGCAGATAACGCAGGGATGAAGACCCAGTACTTC.

The chain couples TRBV5-4 to TRBJ2-7, with D unclear. V shed 0 bases and J shed 5 bases, with 12 bases lying between them. Germline loops: CDR1 SGHNT, CDR2 YYREEE (reference sequence). CDR3 length equals 14 residues. The CDR3 spells CASSLALKPNEQYF. CDR3 nucleotides: TGTGCCAGCAGCTTGGCCCTAAAACCTAACGAGCAGTACTTC. Complete variable domain (other parts from reference TRBV5-4 and TRBJ2-7): ETGVTQSPTHLIKTRGQQVTLRCSSQSGHNTVSWYQQALGQGPQFIFQYYREEENGRGNFPPRFSGLQFPNYSSELNVNALELDDSALYLCASSLALKPNEQYFGPGTRLTVT.

This clone was seen once. The chain joins TRBV2 to TRBJ2-1; 7 nucleotides match TRBD2. This CDR3 spans 15 amino acids. Trimming at V came to 6 bases and at J to 4 bases, leaving 9 bases not matched to a gene. Germline V lookup: CDR1 SNHLY, CDR2 FYNNEI. CDR3 sequence (DNA): TGTGCCAGCAGGGGAGGGGCAGGGCTATACAATGAGCAGTTCTTC. Translating gives CASRGGAGLYNEQFF.

The chain couples TRBV6-5 to TRBJ2-7; tentative D call: TRBD1 (5 bases). CDR3 length: 12 amino acids. Trimming took off 2 bases at V and 7 bases at J, with 9 bases between the two ends. Germline loops: CDR1 MNHEY, CDR2 SVGAGI. The CDR3 reads CASSYPAGEQYF. The CDR3 region has the DNA TGTGCCAGCAGTTACCCCGCAGGGGAGCAGTACTTC.

As for this clone: At one boundary the junction diverges from the germline segment, which might be a read error. The J gene is TRBJ2-1, the V gene TRBV7-7; 11 bases agree with TRBD1. The CDR3 loop spans 17 amino acids. Germline CDR1 SSHAT, CDR2 FNYEAQ (reference sequence). The CDR3 nucleotides read TGTGCTAGCAGCCTAACCCCCGGACAGGGGGCATACAATGAGCAGTTCTTC. Its protein product is CASSLTPGQGAYNEQFF.

CDR3 in DNA: TGTGCCAGCAGCTTAACTAGCGGAGGCAACAATGAGCAGTTCTTC. The encoded protein is CASSLTSGGNNEQFF. V is TRBV5-5 and J is TRBJ2-1, with TRBD2 matching 8 bases. CDR1 SGHKS and CDR2 YYEKEE come from the germline V gene (reference sequence). CDR3 size: 15 residues. Losses at the gene ends were 2 bases for V and 5 bases for J; bases not matched to a gene: 6. Supplemented by reference TRBV5-5 and TRBJ2-1, the full variable domain reads DAGVTQSPTHLIKTRGQQVTLRCSPISGHKSVSWYQQVLGQGPQFIFQYYEKEERGRGNFPDRFSARQFPNYSSELNVNALLLGDSALYLCASSLTSGGNNEQFFGPGTRLTVL.

This clone showed up just once. The V gene is TRBV6-1, the J gene TRBJ2-7, with D perhaps TRBD2 (6 bases). Deletions cut 0 bases from V and 3 bases from J, with 12 bases between. Germline CDR1 and CDR2: MNHNS and SASEGT. The CDR3 runs to 15 residues. The CDR3 DNA sequence: TGTGCCAGCAGTGAAGCCCCGGGACTTGACTACGAGCAGTACTTC. Amino acids: CASSEAPGLDYEQYF.

The chain is built from TRBV7-2 and TRBJ2-5; 11 bases match TRBD2. CDR1 SGHTA and CDR2 FQGNSA come from the germline V gene. The CDR3 loop spans 17 amino acids. With V trimmed by 5 bases and J by 6 bases, 14 bases remained unmatched. In DNA, the CDR3 is TGTGCCAGCAGCCCAGATCGTATAGCGGGGGGGCTGCAGACCCAGTACTTC. The encoded protein is CASSPDRIAGGLQTQYF.

This chain uses TRBV3-1 (or the pseudogene TRBV3-2) with TRBJ2-5; maybe TRBD2 (5 bases). CDR3 size: 13 residues. Germline V gene lookup returns CDR1 LGHDT and CDR2 YNNKEL (reference sequence). The germline V and J ends were trimmed by 1 base and 9 bases, with 12 bases remaining between them. The CDR3 coding sequence is TGTGCCAGCAGCCAAGGGGTTTTGGAGGCCCAGTACTTC. Its translation is CASSQGVLEAQYF.

The chain has TRBV28 and TRBJ2-1; 10 bases align to TRBD2. From germline, CDR1 is MDHEN and CDR2 SYDVKM. The CDR3 has 18 amino acids. V trimming: 3 bases; J trimming: 7 bases; junction bases outside the gene matches: 15. The CDR3 DNA reads TGTGCCAGCAGTTTTCCCAGAGCTGAGGGACTAGCGAGGAATGAGCAGTTCTTC. It specifies CASSFPRAEGLARNEQFF.

This chain joins TRBV6-6 and TRBJ1-1, with D perhaps matching TRBD1 (5 bases). From germline, CDR1 is MNHNY and CDR2 SVGAGI (reference sequence). The CDR3 runs 13 residues. V lost 5 bases to trimming and J lost 6 bases, with 13 bases between them. This chain's CDR3 is CASSRGEIAEAFF. The CDR3 bases are TGTGCCAGCAGTAGGGGCGAGATTGCTGAAGCTTTCTTT.

This clone was seen just once. The rearrangement links TRBV5-6 to TRBJ1-1, with unresolved D. The CDR3 contains 12 residues. Germline V gene lookup returns CDR1 SGHDT and CDR2 YYEEEE. Trimming pared 0 bases from V and 7 bases from J, leaving 7 bases between. The CDR3, as DNA: TGTGCCAGCAGCTTGGGGTTCGGTGAAGCTTTCTTT. Encoded protein: CASSLGFGEAFF.

The chain combines TRBV6-5 with TRBJ1-6; D gene ambiguous. This CDR3 has 12 residues. Trimming took off 2 bases at V and 8 bases at J, with 4 bases between the two ends. Germline CDR1 and CDR2: MNHEY and SVGAGI. The CDR3 region is CASSYEYSPLHF. CDR3 sequence (DNA): TGTGCCAGCAGTTACGAGTATTCACCCCTCCACTTT.

There are a few counts of this clone. The rearrangement uses TRBV10-1 and TRBJ2-1, with a possible D match to TRBD1 (5 bases). The CDR3 contains 16 residues. V was pared by 3 bases and J by 10 bases, with 22 bases between. The V gene's germline CDR1 is WNHNN and CDR2 SYGVQD (reference sequence). This chain's CDR3 is CASSERGPPFPREQFF. The DNA for the CDR3 is TGCGCCAGCAGTGAAAGGGGTCCTCCTTTTCCAAGAGAGCAGTTCTTC.

The V call is TRBV6-1, the J call TRBJ2-5; tentatively, D is TRBD2 (6 bases). CDR1 is MNHNS and CDR2 is SASEGT in the germline V gene. The CDR3 is 16 residues long. The germline V and J ends were trimmed by 1 base and 5 bases, with 17 bases remaining between them. The CDR3 DNA is TGTGCCAGCAGTGAAGTTACCCGACTAGGGGTGGAGACCCAGTACTTC. Its translation is CASSEVTRLGVETQYF.

The rearrangement joins TRBV7-9 to TRBJ1-2, with D maybe TRBD1 (5 bases). CDR1 SEHNR and CDR2 FQNEAQ come from the germline V gene (reference sequence). V gave up 3 bases and J gave up 6 bases, with 14 bases separating them. The length of the CDR3 is 14 residues. CDR3 coding DNA: TGTGCCAGCAGCTTGCAGGGAGGAGTAAATGGCTACACCTTC. Its protein product is CASSLQGGVNGYTF.

The gene calls are TRBV18 and TRBJ2-3; weak D call: TRBD2 (5 bases). CDR3 length: 15 amino acids. V was shortened by 0 bases and J by 3 bases, with 10 bases between the two germline ends. Germline V gene lookup returns CDR1 KGHSH and CDR2 LQKENI. The CDR3 DNA reads as TGTGCCAGCTCACCACCGTACGGGAAGACAGATACGCAGTATTTT. Its protein is CASSPPYGKTDTQYF.

The CDR3 here is CASSARTGGRNTQYF. Here the CDR3 DNA reads TGTGCCAGCAGTGCTCGGACAGGGGGGAGGAATACGCAGTATTTT. The genes are TRBV2 and TRBJ2-3; 10 bases fit TRBD1. Germline CDR1 SNHLY, CDR2 FYNNEI. The CDR3 length is 15 residues. V was pared by 4 bases and J by 7 bases, with 8 bases of the junction left unmatched.

In the case of this clone: Other DNA sequences in this sample translate to the same CDR3. This chain uses TRBV5-1 with TRBJ1-4; TRBD1 agrees at 10 bases. The V gene end was trimmed by 4 bases and the J gene end by 8 bases; junction bases not matched to a gene: 5. Looked up from germline, CDR1 is SGHRS and CDR2 is YFSETQ. This CDR3 contains 14 residues. Here the CDR3 reads CASSLGQGREKLFF. The CDR3 DNA is TGCGCCAGCAGCCTGGGACAGGGGAGGGAAAAACTGTTTTTT.

The rearrangement joins TRBV5-5 to TRBJ1-1; D unresolved. Trimming removed 0 bases at V and 4 bases at J, with 22 bases between. The CDR3 spans 18 residues. CDR1 is SGHKS and CDR2 is YYEKEE in the germline V gene (reference sequence). The CDR3 sequence is CASSLALMVGWSGTEAFF. DNA of the CDR3: TGTGCCAGCAGCTTGGCCCTAATGGTAGGGTGGAGCGGCACTGAAGCTTTCTTT.

V gene TRBV5-1 combines with J gene TRBJ1-1; D perhaps matches TRBD1 (5 bases). The germline CDR1 and CDR2 sequences are SGHRS and YFSETQ. The CDR3 runs to 15 residues. Trimming left V 4 bases short and J 4 bases short, with 17 bases between. The CDR3 DNA reads as TGCGCCAGCAGCCCGCTGGGGCAGGGTAGCACTGAAGCTTTCTTT. It encodes CASSPLGQGSTEAFF.

This sequence joins TRBV4-3 and TRBJ1-6; no definite D call. The CDR3 contains 15 residues. Between the trimmed V and J ends, which lost 0 bases and 9 bases, there was a span of 12 bases. The germline V gene encodes CDR1 LGHNA and CDR2 YSLEER. Here the CDR3 reads CASSQDARRGSPLHF. For the CDR3, the DNA is TGCGCCAGCAGCCAAGATGCGAGACGGGGTTCACCCCTCCACTTT.